Reported below is one T cell receptor beta chain. Only a few counts were recorded for this clonotype. No antigen is known for it. No quality values exist for individual bases; no much larger clone is one base distant. This sample stems from a study of T-cell reconstitution after alpha-beta-depleted transplantation in children (dated by TCRdb to about 2016). In terms of the full investigation: Using TCR repertoire profiling, the study quantitatively followed how T-cell immune reconstitution unfolded in children after TCRalphabeta/CD19-depleted allogeneic hematopoietic cell transplantation.

CDR1 MNHEY and CDR2 SVGAGI were looked up in the germline V gene. The CDR3, cysteine through phenylalanine, is 14 amino acids long. Only the CDR3 DNA is retained, 42 bases long and in frame from the first base. Deletion took 2 bases off V and 7 bases off J, with a span of 11 bases between the germline ends. Library preparation used PCR. Sequenced on an Illumina HiSeq 2500. TCR libraries were prepared with molecular barcoding, using unique molecular identifiers to normalize TCRbeta repertoire quantification. TCRdb reprocessed the public reads (quality trimming at Q25 with fastp, clone calling with MiXCR) and kept in-frame beta chains. Each entry merges the rows of one CDR3 protein and shows their most common DNA and genes. This sample gives about 540,000 distinct CDR3 sequences in total; about a sixth of them show up just once. 3% to 4% of the sample is taken by the ten largest.

The sequencing used PBMCs from the stem cell graft donor, collected from the stem cell graft. The receptor was isolated from a human donor who donated a stem cell graft to a child with acute lymphoblastic leukemia. The sequence is built from TRBV6-5 and TRBJ1-4; a confident D gene designation cannot be given. The DNA sequence is TGTGCCAGCAGTTACAATTTGGATCTTGAAAAACTGTTTTTT. Protein translation: CASSYNLDLEKLFF.